This T cell receptor (beta chain) was observed in a study of Graves' ophthalmopathy and Graves' hyperthyroidism. The CDR3 has 13 residues. From germline, CDR1 is MNHEY and CDR2 SVGEGT. V lost 4 bases and J 0 bases, leaving 7 bases between the germline ends. Amplifying from RNA transcripts, the study obtained TCR beta CDR3 regions. The first round was an RT-PCR with HTBI primers, and the second round was a multiplex PCR. TCRdb passed the multiplex PCR reads through MiXCR, listing each CDR3 protein once. Among approximately 210,000 distinct CDR3 sequences, around 30% were seen once, and the ten largest hold approximately 9.6%.

The V gene is TRBV6-2 or TRBV6-3, the J gene TRBJ2-7; D is uncertain. The sequencing sample was made of peripheral blood. The TCR comes from a man aged 50-59 years with Graves' ophthalmopathy. The CDR3 loop reads CASSSSSSYEQYF. The CDR3 bases are TGTGCCAGCAGTTCAAGTAGCTCCTACGAGCAGTACTTC.